These 28 T cell receptor beta chains share one sample of origin, sequenced in a study of cytomegalovirus exposure and HLA in healthy donors. 60 Vbeta and 13 Jbeta primers were used in PCR. This table comes from immunoSEQ multiplex PCR, and its TCRdb copy is limited to in-frame clones, with some not included. This sample has about 140,000 clones, with around 77% found just once. The specimen sequenced was PBMCs. The receptor set was obtained from a woman aged 45-60 years in good health and CMV-seronegative.

With respect to this clone: In the same sample, other DNA sequences code for this CDR3. J is TRBJ1-2 and V is TRBV27; 7 nucleotides align to TRBD1. The germline V gene encodes CDR1 MNHEY and CDR2 SMNVEV (reference sequence). CDR3 length: 13 amino acids. V shed 5 bases, J shed 7 bases, and the junction held 7 bases outside the gene matches. This chain's CDR3 is CASSLTTGSGYTF. CDR3 nucleotides: TGTGCCAGCAGTCTTACGACAGGGTCTGGCTACACCTTC.

The chain couples TRBV6-4 to TRBJ1-1, with 9 bases that match TRBD1. The V gene end was trimmed by 2 bases and the J gene end by 11 bases; junction bases not matched to a gene: 6. CDR1 and CDR2 (germline): MRHNA, SNTAGT. The CDR3 is made up of 13 amino acids. The CDR3 DNA follows: TGTGCCAGCAGTGACCTACCACAGGGGGCGGCTTTCTTT. Its protein product is CASSDLPQGAAFF.

The rearrangement joins TRBV19 to TRBJ1-5, with D unclear. V was trimmed by 0 bases and J by 10 bases, leaving 7 bases between them. This CDR3 comprises 12 residues. Germline-derived CDR1 and CDR2 are LNHDA and SQIVND (reference sequence). For the CDR3, the DNA is TGTGCCAGTAGTATAGACCCGGGACCCCAGCATTTT. This sequence encodes CASSIDPGPQHF.

The chain employs TRBV15 and TRBJ2-7; 10 bases are shared with TRBD2. The CDR3 loop spans 15 amino acids. The germline CDR1 and CDR2 sequences are LNHNV and YYDKDF (reference sequence). V was pared by 1 base and J by 7 bases, with 7 bases of the junction left unmatched. The CDR3 nucleotides read TGTGCCACCAGCAGAGTAGCGGGGGGAGCAGAGGAGCAGTACTTC. This encodes CATSRVAGGAEEQYF.

This clone has more than one count but fewer than ten. The chain recombines TRBV7-2 with TRBJ1-4; possible D gene TRBD1, 5 bases. V shed 0 bases and J shed 7 bases, with 12 bases lying between them. Germline CDR1 SGHTA, CDR2 FQGNSA. There are 15 residues in the CDR3. This chain's CDR3 is CASSLAGGWGEKLFF. In DNA form, the CDR3 reads TGTGCCAGCAGCTTAGCCGGGGGTTGGGGTGAAAAACTGTTTTTT.

The chain uses TRBV7-2 and TRBJ1-5, with 11 bases lining up with TRBD1. With 5 bases clipped from V and 6 bases from J, the junction kept 6 bases outside the gene matches. CDR1 is SGHTA, CDR2 FQGNSA, per germline. The CDR3 contains 15 residues. The DNA for the CDR3 is TGTGCCAGCAGCCCAGACGGGACAGGGGGTCAGCCCCAGCATTTT. Its translation: CASSPDGTGGQPQHF.

This clone was detected once. The rearrangement links TRBV19 to TRBJ1-5; maybe TRBD1 (5 bases). This CDR3 comprises 13 residues. The germline CDR1 and CDR2 sequences are LNHDA and SQIVND (reference sequence). The V gene lost 5 bases and the J gene lost 3 bases, with 8 bases spanning the gap. CDR3 in amino acids: CASSSGNNQPQHF. The CDR3 DNA is TGTGCCAGTAGTTCAGGGAACAATCAGCCCCAGCATTTT.

The table lists this clone with a count of one. The chain recombines TRBV4-2 with TRBJ1-1; possible D gene TRBD1, 5 bases. Germline V gene sequence: CDR1 LGHNA, CDR2 YNFKEQ. With 2 bases removed from V and 8 bases from J, the gap between germline ends came to 18 bases. This CDR3 comprises 15 residues. CDR3 amino acids: CASSQISGGGREAFF. The CDR3 DNA follows: TGTGCCAGCAGCCAAATTAGCGGGGGAGGTAGGGAAGCTTTCTTT.

The CDR3 reads CATSRGGQTRAYSNQPQHF. The CDR3 nucleotides read TGTGCCACCAGCAGAGGGGGACAAACGCGGGCGTATAGCAATCAGCCCCAGCATTTT. The chain links TRBV15 to TRBJ1-5, with TRBD1 as a possible D gene (6 bases). Trimming shortened V by 1 base and J by 0 bases, and 19 bases separated the two germline ends. The CDR3 totals 19 residues. Per germline, CDR1 LNHNV and CDR2 YYDKDF (reference sequence). Full variable domain (missing parts from reference TRBV15 and TRBJ1-5): DAMVIQNPRYQVTQFGKPVTLSCSQTLNHNVMYWYQQKSSQAPKLLFHYYDKDFNNEADTPDNFQSRRPNTSFCFLDIRSPGLGDTAMYLCATSRGGQTRAYSNQPQHFGDGTRLSIL.

By share, this clone counts as medium-sized. The chain carries TRBV5-1 and TRBJ2-7; D remains ambiguous. Germline values: CDR1 SGHRS, CDR2 YFSETQ. With 2 bases removed from V and 4 bases from J, the gap between germline ends came to 10 bases. CDR3 length: 13 residues. DNA of the CDR3: TGCGCCAGCAGCTTAGCAGGATCATACGAGCAGTACTTC. It codes for CASSLAGSYEQYF.

Of note for this clone: Other DNA sequences in this sample translate to the same CDR3. The chain employs TRBV6-5 and TRBJ2-5, with TRBD2 as a possible D gene (5 bases). Per the germline V gene, CDR1 is MNHEY and CDR2 is SVGAGI. The CDR3 consists of 13 residues. Trimming removed 4 bases at V and 2 bases at J, with 8 bases between. This CDR3 reads CASSSPGQETQYF. The CDR3 DNA reads TGTGCCAGCAGTTCGCCGGGACAAGAGACCCAGTACTTC.

The rearrangement uses TRBV6-6 and TRBJ2-3, with TRBD2 identical over 7 bases. V was pared by 8 bases and J by 3 bases, with 8 bases of the junction left unmatched. This CDR3 region has 14 residues. CDR1 and CDR2 from the germline V gene are MNHNY and SVGAGI (reference sequence). The CDR3 region has the DNA TGTGCCAGCCTCCCAGCGGGGTATACAGATACGCAGTATTTT. Translated, it gives CASLPAGYTDTQYF.

This clone was seen more than once but under ten times. The V gene is TRBV2, the J gene TRBJ1-2; 9 nucleotides align to TRBD1. Trimming took 8 bases from V and 6 from J; bases not matched to a gene: 4. CDR1 and CDR2 (germline): SNHLY, FYNNEI. The CDR3 length is 12 residues. The CDR3 loop reads CASGTGIHGYTF. DNA of the CDR3: TGTGCCAGCGGGACAGGGATCCATGGCTACACCTTC.

The genes are TRBV6-1 and TRBJ1-5, with 7 bases lining up with TRBD1. Germline V gene lookup returns CDR1 MNHNS and CDR2 SASEGT. CDR3 length: 14 amino acids. V lost 8 bases, J lost 3 bases, and 7 bases stayed unmatched. The DNA of the CDR3 is TGTGCCAGCTCCCTGGGACAGAACAATCAGCCCCAGCATTTT. Its translation is CASSLGQNNQPQHF.

The rearrangement links TRBV6-1 to TRBJ1-5, with 7 bases that match TRBD1. From germline, CDR1 is MNHNS and CDR2 SASEGT. Losses at the gene ends were 3 bases for V and 3 bases for J; bases not matched to a gene: 2. This CDR3 comprises 14 residues. Here the CDR3 reads CASSDGTDNQPQHF. The CDR3 nucleotides are TGTGCCAGCAGTGACGGGACAGACAATCAGCCCCAGCATTTT.

The chain uses TRBV7-2 and TRBJ1-2; no clear D gene. In germline, CDR1 is SGHTA, CDR2 FQGNSA. The CDR3 totals 15 residues. Trimming shortened V by 6 bases and J by 1 base, and 15 bases separated the two germline ends. CDR3 loop: CASSGQEGYNYGYTF. In nucleotides, the CDR3 is TGTGCCAGCAGTGGCCAAGAGGGTTATAACTATGGCTACACCTTC.

This chain's CDR3 is CASGRDRENEQFF. CDR3 in DNA: TGTGCCAGCGGCCGGGACAGGGAGAATGAGCAGTTCTTC. This rearrangement joins TRBV6-5 to TRBJ2-1, with TRBD1 identical over 9 bases. The CDR3 runs 13 residues. Germline CDR1 reads MNHEY; CDR2 reads SVGAGI. J was trimmed by 7 bases and V by 8 bases; bases with no gene match: 6.

CDR3 sequence: CASSERPPPGNTEAFF. The CDR3 DNA follows: TGTGCCAGCAGTGAACGCCCCCCCCCGGGAAACACTGAAGCTTTCTTT. V is TRBV6-1 and J is TRBJ1-1; no clear D. Trimming cost V 2 bases and J 2 bases, with 15 bases left between them. This CDR3 has 16 amino acids. CDR1 and CDR2 (germline): MNHNS, SASEGT.

The rearrangement links TRBV5-4 to TRBJ2-2; 12 nucleotides align to TRBD2. CDR3 length: 16 amino acids. In germline, CDR1 is SGHNT, CDR2 YYREEE (reference sequence). Trimming at V came to 4 bases and at J to 1 base, leaving 2 bases not matched to a gene. This CDR3 is CASSPGLAGNTGELFF. In DNA, the CDR3 is TGTGCCAGCAGCCCGGGACTAGCGGGGAACACCGGGGAGCTGTTTTTT.

The chain carries TRBV4-1 and TRBJ1-4, with 10 bases aligning to TRBD1. Unmatched junction bases numbered 14, after V lost 2 bases and J lost 8 bases. From germline, CDR1 is MGHRA and CDR2 YSYEKL. The CDR3 length is 18 residues. The CDR3 coding sequence is TGCGCCAGCAGCCAATCCCTGGTCCGGGACAGGGGTTGGGAAAAACTGTTTTTT. It codes for CASSQSLVRDRGWEKLFF.

The chain uses TRBV4-1 and TRBJ2-7; 8 bases map to TRBD1. The ends lost 1 base at V and 5 bases at J; junction bases unmatched: 7. Looked up from germline, CDR1 is MGHRA and CDR2 is YSYEKL. This CDR3 spans 15 amino acids. The CDR3 region has the DNA TGCGCCAGCAGCCAAGTTTGGACAGGGCCCCACGAGCAGTACTTC. Translation: CASSQVWTGPHEQYF.

The CDR3 DNA follows: TGCGCCAGCAGCTTGGCGAGGGGGAAGGTAGATACGCAGTATTTT. Amino acids: CASSLARGKVDTQYF. The chain carries TRBV5-1 and TRBJ2-3, with D possibly being TRBD1 (6 bases). The V end lost 0 bases, the J end lost 5 bases, and 13 bases lay between the germline ends. This CDR3 is 15 amino acids long. Germline V lookup: CDR1 SGHRS, CDR2 YFSETQ. The complete variable domain, with remaining parts taken from reference TRBV5-1 and TRBJ2-3, reads KAGVTQTPRYLIKTRGQQVTLSCSPISGHRSVSWYQQTPGQGLQFLFEYFSETQRNKGNFPGRFSGRQFSNSRSEMNVSTLELGDSALYLCASSLARGKVDTQYFGPGTRLTVL.

The V and J genes are TRBV5-4 and TRBJ2-3, with 8 bases identical to TRBD2. This CDR3 comprises 17 residues. V shed 2 bases and J 2 bases; nucleotides not matched to a gene: 10. The germline V gene encodes CDR1 SGHNT and CDR2 YYREEE (reference sequence). The CDR3 here is CASSLQGFSGVTDTQYF. The CDR3 DNA follows: TGTGCCAGCAGCTTACAGGGTTTTAGCGGGGTCACAGATACGCAGTATTTT.

The chain uses TRBV19 and TRBJ1-1; a weak D match, TRBD1 (5 bases). The CDR3 length is 15 residues. CDR1 is LNHDA, CDR2 SQIVND, per germline (reference sequence). V was pared by 3 bases and J by 0 bases, with 11 bases between. The CDR3 loop reads CASSIGPQVNTEAFF. CDR3 nucleotide sequence: TGTGCCAGTAGTATCGGCCCACAGGTGAACACTGAAGCTTTCTTT. The full variable domain, in which reference TRBV19 and TRBJ1-1 provide the parts outside the CDR3, is DGGITQSPKYLFRKEGQNVTLSCEQNLNHDAMYWYRQDPGQGLRLIYYSQIVNDFQKGDIAEGYSVSREKKESFPLTVTSAQKNPTAFYLCASSIGPQVNTEAFFGQGTRLTVV.

V gene TRBV9 combines with J gene TRBJ1-5; D uncertain. The CDR3 is 15 residues long. The V gene's germline CDR1 is SGDLS and CDR2 YYNGEE. Trimming stripped 0 bases from V and 6 bases from J, with 13 bases between. CDR3 amino acids: CASSVGGGLGQPQHF. CDR3 DNA sequence: TGTGCCAGCAGCGTAGGTGGAGGGCTGGGTCAGCCCCAGCATTTT.

The chain combines TRBV10-3 with TRBJ2-3; weak D call: TRBD2 (6 bases). This CDR3 contains 14 residues. The V gene lost 2 bases and the J gene lost 6 bases, with 12 bases spanning the gap. The germline V gene has CDR1 ENHRY and CDR2 SYGVKD. In nucleotides, the CDR3 is TGTGCCATCAGTGAGGGACTACGCAGGGATACGCAGTATTTT. Protein product: CAISEGLRRDTQYF.

CDR3 in amino acids: CASSFGPGDSPLHF. CDR3 nucleotide sequence: TGTGCCAGCAGCTTTGGTCCGGGGGATTCACCCCTCCACTTT. This chain uses TRBV5-6 with TRBJ1-6; D is possibly TRBD1 (5 bases). The germline V gene has CDR1 SGHDT and CDR2 YYEEEE. CDR3 length: 14 amino acids. V lost 2 bases and J 8 bases, leaving 11 bases between the germline ends.

The chain has TRBV21-1 and TRBJ2-5; the table's D call, TRBD2, was not checked against the DNA. TRBV21-1 is labeled a pseudogene. The CDR3 loop spans 19 amino acids. CDR3: CASSKFPLTSGGAWETQYF. In DNA form, the CDR3 reads TGTGCCAGCAGCAAATTTCCCTTGACTAGCGGGGGGGCCTGGGAGACCCAGTACTTC.